One sample yielded the 21 T cell receptor beta chains listed below, sequenced in a study of cytomegalovirus exposure and HLA in healthy donors. Use of 60 Vbeta and 13 Jbeta primers characterized the PCR. TCRdb keeps only in-frame clones here, not all; method: immunoSEQ multiplex PCR. The sample table sets out approximately 120,000 clones. Material: PBMCs. Receptor source: a man aged 18 to 35 in good health and CMV-seronegative.

V usage is TRBV7-9 and J usage is TRBJ2-1; D is undetermined. Trimming pared 3 bases from V and 4 bases from J, leaving 4 bases between. This CDR3 comprises 12 residues. Germline V gene data show CDR1 as SEHNR and CDR2 as FQNEAQ (reference sequence). This CDR3 is CASSFLYNEQFF. The CDR3 coding sequence is TGTGCCAGCAGCTTTTTATACAATGAGCAGTTCTTC.

In DNA, the CDR3 is TGCGCCAGCAGCATCGGCTCCGGGACAGGGGGGACAGATACGCAGTATTTT. This codes for CASSIGSGTGGTDTQYF. J is TRBJ2-3 and V is TRBV4-1, with 11 bases identical to TRBD1. The germline CDR1 and CDR2 sequences are MGHRA and YSYEKL. Trimming at V came to 5 bases and at J to 3 bases, leaving 10 bases not matched to a gene. This CDR3 region has 17 residues.

The chain is built from TRBV2 and TRBJ2-5; the match to TRBD2 covers 9 bases. V lost 8 bases to trimming and J lost 4 bases; unmatched junction nucleotides: 11. Germline CDR1 is SNHLY and CDR2 is FYNNEI. CDR3 length: 15 residues. The CDR3 DNA sequence: TGTGCCAGCCGACGGGCGGGGGGGCCGAGAGAGACCCAGTACTTC. This encodes CASRRAGGPRETQYF.

The chain couples TRBV9 to TRBJ2-1; tentatively, D is TRBD2 (5 bases). The CDR3 runs 16 residues. V lost 0 bases and J lost 5, with 15 bases in between. CDR1 is SGDLS and CDR2 is YYNGEE in the germline V gene. The CDR3 DNA reads TGTGCCAGCAGCGTAGTGGGAGAATCATCCGACAATGAGCAGTTCTTC. Translation gives CASSVVGESSDNEQFF.

V is TRBV27 and J is TRBJ2-7; D may be TRBD2 (6 bases). CDR1 is MNHEY, CDR2 SMNVEV, per germline (reference sequence). The CDR3 length is 15 residues. The V and J ends lost 5 bases and 2 bases respectively, with 16 bases between them. In DNA form, the CDR3 reads TGTGCCAGCAGTCCCCAGGGAGGAGGGGCCTACGAGCAGTACTTC. Translated: CASSPQGGGAYEQYF.

The chain carries TRBV6-5 and TRBJ2-7; 9 bases map to TRBD1. Germline lookup yields CDR1 MNHEY and CDR2 SVGAGI. This CDR3 contains 15 residues. The V gene end was trimmed by 5 bases and the J gene end by 4 bases; junction bases not matched to a gene: 9. This chain's CDR3 is CASSRPGQGKYEQYF. The CDR3 nucleotides are TGTGCCAGCAGTCGACCGGGACAGGGCAAATACGAGCAGTACTTC.

This chain uses TRBV7-9 with TRBJ1-2, with 7 positions matching TRBD1. The CDR3 length is 15 residues. Germline V gene data show CDR1 as SEHNR and CDR2 as FQNEAQ (reference sequence). V gave up 5 bases and J gave up 4 bases; unmatched junction bases: 10. The CDR3 region is CASSLPRGIGYGYTF. In DNA, the CDR3 is TGTGCCAGCAGCCTACCCAGGGGGATCGGCTATGGCTACACCTTC.

The genes are TRBV4-1 and TRBJ2-3; 7 positions agree with TRBD2. Germline V CDR1 and CDR2: MGHRA, YSYEKL. This CDR3 has 14 amino acids. The V gene end was trimmed by 0 bases and the J gene end by 3 bases; junction bases not matched to a gene: 0. The CDR3: CASSQEGGTDTQYF. In nucleotides, the CDR3 is TGCGCCAGCAGCCAAGAGGGAGGGACAGATACGCAGTATTTT.

The V and J genes are TRBV9 and TRBJ1-4; 9 bases align to TRBD1. Trimming at V came to 0 bases and at J to 8 bases, leaving 5 bases not matched to a gene. This CDR3 is built from 15 residues. CDR1 SGDLS and CDR2 YYNGEE come from the germline V gene. The CDR3: CASSVVPGQGEKLFF. The CDR3 DNA is TGTGCCAGCAGCGTAGTCCCGGGACAGGGCGAAAAACTGTTTTTT.

The chain is built from TRBV7-9 and TRBJ1-4; D is unresolved. Germline V gene lookup returns CDR1 SEHNR and CDR2 FQNEAQ (reference sequence). The ends were cut back, 5 bases at V and 3 bases at J, with 13 bases in the middle. The CDR3 spans 15 residues. The DNA for the CDR3 is TGTGCCAGCAGCGTGGATACTGGAGCTAATGAAAAACTGTTTTTT. It specifies CASSVDTGANEKLFF.

This chain joins TRBV10-1 and TRBJ2-6; 8 bases agree with TRBD1. The CDR3 runs to 17 residues. Losses at the gene ends were 4 bases for V and 1 base for J; bases not matched to a gene: 6. Germline lookup yields CDR1 WNHNN and CDR2 SYGVQD (reference sequence). CDR3 sequence: CASSAGTGVSGANVLTF. CDR3 DNA: TGCGCCAGCAGTGCCGGGACAGGAGTTTCTGGGGCCAACGTCCTGACTTTC.

The rearrangement joins TRBV15 to TRBJ1-1; 11 bases map to TRBD1. The CDR3 spans 16 residues. The V and J ends lost 0 bases and 2 bases, in that order; junction bases with no gene match: 2. In germline, CDR1 is LNHNV, CDR2 YYDKDF (reference sequence). The DNA for the CDR3 is TGTGCCACCAGCAGAGATCGGACAGGGGGCAACACTGAAGCTTTCTTT. Its protein product is CATSRDRTGGNTEAFF.

The chain combines TRBV28 with TRBJ2-7; TRBD2 is a possible D gene (6 bases). Trimming cost V 4 bases and J 4 bases, with 11 bases left between them. This CDR3 has 13 amino acids. Germline lookup yields CDR1 MDHEN and CDR2 SYDVKM. The CDR3 region is CASSSPGRYEQYF. CDR3 sequence (DNA): TGTGCCAGCAGTTCTCCGGGGAGGTACGAGCAGTACTTC.

The chain links TRBV5-1 to TRBJ2-7; TRBD2 might be the D (6 bases). CDR1 and CDR2 from the germline V gene are SGHRS and YFSETQ. The CDR3 has 15 amino acids. Trimming cost V 0 bases and J 2 bases, with 12 bases left between them. As DNA, the CDR3 is TGCGCCAGCAGCTTGGATTTAGGCGGGACCTACGAGCAGTACTTC. This encodes CASSLDLGGTYEQYF.

The chain couples TRBV6-1 to TRBJ1-2; D gene unclear. The CDR3 consists of 14 residues. In germline, CDR1 is MNHNS, CDR2 SASEGT. V lost 6 bases and J 3 bases, leaving 14 bases between the germline ends. CDR3 nucleotide sequence: TGTGCCAGCAGGACCGGCGGCAGTTACTATGGCTACACCTTC. It encodes CASRTGGSYYGYTF.

This chain links TRBV27 with TRBJ2-2; no clear D gene. This CDR3 is 16 amino acids long. Germline V CDR1 and CDR2: MNHEY, SMNVEV (reference sequence). Trimming cost V 4 bases and J 6 bases, with 18 bases left between them. CDR3 bases: TGTGCCAGCAGTTACCTCCTCACTGGAGACCCCGGGGAGCTGTTTTTT. Translation gives CASSYLLTGDPGELFF.

This rearrangement joins TRBV9 to TRBJ2-1; possible D gene TRBD2, 7 bases. Germline values: CDR1 SGDLS, CDR2 YYNGEE. The V end was cut by 0 bases, the J end by 6 bases, with 16 bases between. This CDR3 comprises 16 residues. The CDR3, as DNA: TGTGCCAGCAGCGTAGGCCGGACTAGAGGGGGCAATGAGCAGTTCTTC. This encodes CASSVGRTRGGNEQFF. Together with reference TRBV9 and TRBJ2-1, the CDR3 gives the full variable domain: DSGVTQTPKHLITATGQRVTLRCSPRSGDLSVYWYQQSLDQGLQFLIQYYNGEERAKGNILERFSAQQFPDLHSELNLSSLELGDSALYFCASSVGRTRGGNEQFFGPGTRLTVL.

V gene TRBV29-1 combines with J gene TRBJ1-2, with 7 bases aligning to TRBD1. Germline trimming cut 5 bases from V and 5 bases from J; bases unmatched to any gene: 14. CDR3 length: 15 residues. In germline, CDR1 is SQVTM, CDR2 ANQGSEA. In DNA, the CDR3 is TGCAGCGTTTCGGACAGGCTCAAATTCTGGTATGGCTACACCTTC. Translated: CSVSDRLKFWYGYTF.

This chain joins TRBV19 and TRBJ2-6, with a tentative D call TRBD1 (5 bases). V shed 8 bases and J shed 2 bases, with 10 bases lying between them. This CDR3 region has 14 residues. Germline CDR1 is LNHDA and CDR2 is SQIVND (reference sequence). CDR3 sequence reads: CASQQGAGANVLTF. CDR3 DNA: TGTGCCAGTCAACAAGGGGCTGGGGCCAACGTCCTGACTTTC.

This chain joins TRBV5-1 and TRBJ1-1; weak D call: TRBD1 (6 bases). CDR3 length equals 15 residues. Germline loops: CDR1 SGHRS, CDR2 YFSETQ. The V end was cut by 4 bases, the J end by 1 base, with 14 bases between. CDR3 in amino acids: CASSGQGQPNTEAFF. DNA of the CDR3: TGCGCCAGCAGCGGTCAGGGACAACCGAACACTGAAGCTTTCTTT.

The CDR3 nucleotides are TGTGCCAGTAGTATACCCACAGGGCCCCGGACCCAGCCCCAGCATTTT. Its protein is CASSIPTGPRTQPQHF. This rearrangement joins TRBV19 to TRBJ1-5; TRBD1 might be the D (6 bases). Trimming left V 2 bases short and J 7 bases short, with 18 bases between. The CDR3 covers 16 residues. The germline V gene has CDR1 LNHDA and CDR2 SQIVND (reference sequence).